This T cell receptor (beta chain) was observed in a study of spatial heterogeneity in lung cancer. This clonotype occurred many times. The time point was: sample taken at primary tumor resection. Unsorted tumor, nontumor lung tissue or cryopreserved PBMC supplied the whole RNA. TCRdb itself ran the 5' RACE reads through MiXCR, one entry per CDR3 protein. The table lists approximately 11,000 distinct CDR3 sequences, about 6% of them singletons. The V and J ends lost 0 bases and 7 bases respectively, with 13 bases between them. The germline gives CDR1 ENHRY, CDR2 SYGVKD. CDR3 size: 15 residues. The chain has TRBV10-3 and TRBJ2-1; a possible D gene is TRBD1 (5 bases). This sample comprised normal lung tissue next to the tumor, obtained at surgery. This clonotype was sampled from a male donor with early-stage non-small cell lung cancer. CDR3 in DNA: TGTGCCATCAGTGAGTCCCTACAGGCCCGAAATGAGCAGTTCTTC. This codes for CAISESLQARNEQFF.